The clone carrying this T cell receptor (beta chain) showed up just a few times. This specimen comes from a study of OX40 agonist ivuxolimab in advanced cancers. For the study at large: Males comprised 82.7% of the group, whose mean age was about 60 years (range roughly 23 to 90).

This CDR3 has 11 residues. Germline-derived CDR1 and CDR2 are SQVTM and ANQGSEA. After removal of 4 bases from V and 8 bases from J, the junction contained 4 bases not matched to a gene. Profiling relied on immunoSEQ multiplex PCR, and the TCRdb table lists in-frame clones only, not all of them. The table has under 20,000 clones, roughly four fifths seen once. Material: CD4+ or CD8+ T cells sorted from blood, obtained in a trial of the OX40 agonist ivuxolimab. The rearrangement links TRBV29-1 to TRBJ1-2, with 7 bases matching TRBD1. This TCR was sampled from an adult with an advanced solid tumor such as melanoma, head and neck, liver or kidney cancer. DNA for the CDR3: TGCAGCGTTGGACAGGGCGAGGGCTACACCTTC. This sequence encodes CSVGQGEGYTF.